This T cell receptor beta chain appears in the sequencing data of a study of blood T cell repertoires in COVID-19. About the study: Sample material is recorded as cDNA or gDNA derived from T cells, B-cell-depleted T cells, or PBMCs.

V lost 5 bases, J lost 2 bases, and 6 bases stayed unmatched. Germline values: CDR1 LNHDA, CDR2 SQIVND (reference sequence). The CDR3 sequence is 14 residues long. Study processing details: Nucleated cell number was recorded as an estimate derived from reference gene primer amplification. The assay was immunoSEQ multiplex PCR, and TCRdb's table has in-frame clones only and misses some. The D gene and trimming were derived from the DNA, and the V and J assignments and clone size from that table. Of 250,000 to 350,000 clones in the sample, 88% were seen once. The J gene is TRBJ2-7, the V gene TRBV19; 7 nucleotides line up with TRBD1. This sequence was found in a woman younger than 45 with COVID-19, enrolled during active disease. The specimen sequenced was peripheral blood. The chain's CDR3 is CASSAGTVTYEQYF. The CDR3 nucleotides read TGTGCCAGTAGTGCCGGGACAGTCACCTACGAGCAGTACTTC. Filled out from reference TRBV19 and TRBJ2-7, the complete variable domain reads DGGITQSPKYLFRKEGQNVTLSCEQNLNHDAMYWYRQDPGQGLRLIYYSQIVNDFQKGDIAEGYSVSREKKESFPLTVTSAQKNPTAFYLCASSAGTVTYEQYFGPGTRLTVT.